This T cell receptor (beta chain) appears in the sequencing data of a study of T-cell reconstitution after alpha-beta-depleted transplantation in children. Study results and caveats: Newly made T cells mostly supplied T-cell counts and diversity one year after transplant. After transplant, at about two months, alpha-beta T cells were reportedly derived from several hundred expanded graft clones. Surviving recipient T cells and intrathymic progenitors accounted for some patients' high TCRbeta diversity at day 60.

Construction of the TCRbeta library involved unique molecular identifiers. TCRdb re-derived calls from the PCR reads in MiXCR, one entry per CDR3 protein. Of about 980,000 distinct CDR3 sequences detected, about 29% appear once; the ten largest clones hold roughly 27%. In its sample, this clonotype was seen a few times. Its antigen is unknown. Germline V gives CDR1 SEHNR, CDR2 FQNEAQ (reference sequence). The CDR3 is 14 amino acids. The V gene lost 0 bases and the J gene lost 3 bases, with 8 bases spanning the gap. The J gene is TRBJ1-2, the V gene TRBV7-9, with D unclear. Sequenced material: PBMCs, mostly from graft donor cells, taken 360 days after TCRalphabeta/CD19-depleted stem cell transplant. The source of this sequence is a boy under two years old who had a stem cell transplant for SCID, so the T cells may come from the graft donor. CDR3 sequence reads: CASSLAREHYGYTF. In DNA form, the CDR3 reads TGTGCCAGCAGCTTAGCAAGGGAACACTATGGCTACACCTTC.